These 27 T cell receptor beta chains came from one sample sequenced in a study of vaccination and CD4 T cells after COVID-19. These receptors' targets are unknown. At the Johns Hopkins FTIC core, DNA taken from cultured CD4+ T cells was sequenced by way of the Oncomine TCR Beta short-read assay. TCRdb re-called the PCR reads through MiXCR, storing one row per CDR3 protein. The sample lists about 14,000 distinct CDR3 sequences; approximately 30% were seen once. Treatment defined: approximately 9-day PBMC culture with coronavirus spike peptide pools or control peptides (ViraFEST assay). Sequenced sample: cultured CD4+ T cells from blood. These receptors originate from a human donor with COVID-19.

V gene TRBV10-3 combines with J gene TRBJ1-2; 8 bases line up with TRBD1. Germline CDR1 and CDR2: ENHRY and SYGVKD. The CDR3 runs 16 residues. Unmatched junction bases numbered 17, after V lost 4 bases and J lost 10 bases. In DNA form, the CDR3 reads TGTGCCATCAGTGGCCCAATCGGACAGGGTAATTCGGACTACACCTTC. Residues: CAISGPIGQGNSDYTF.

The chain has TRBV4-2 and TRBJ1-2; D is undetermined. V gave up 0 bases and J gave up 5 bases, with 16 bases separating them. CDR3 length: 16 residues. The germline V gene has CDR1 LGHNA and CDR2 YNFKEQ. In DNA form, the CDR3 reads TGTGCCAGCAGCCAAGACGGTGCGGGCTCGAAGTATGGCTACACCTTC. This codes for CASSQDGAGSKYGYTF.

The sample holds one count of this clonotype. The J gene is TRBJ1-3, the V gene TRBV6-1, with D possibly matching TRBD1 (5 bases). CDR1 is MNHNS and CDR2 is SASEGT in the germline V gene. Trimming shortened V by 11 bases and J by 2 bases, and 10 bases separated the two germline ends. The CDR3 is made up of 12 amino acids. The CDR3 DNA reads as TGTGCCGTCGGGGCCCCTGGAAACACCATATATTTT. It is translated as CAVGAPGNTIYF.

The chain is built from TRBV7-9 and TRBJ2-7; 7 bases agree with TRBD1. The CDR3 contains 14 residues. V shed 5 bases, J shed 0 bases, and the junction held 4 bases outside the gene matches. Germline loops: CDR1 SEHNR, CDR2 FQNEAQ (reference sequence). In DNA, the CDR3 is TGTGCCAGCAGCCCCCGGGACAGCTCCTACGAGCAGTACTTC. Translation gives CASSPRDSSYEQYF.

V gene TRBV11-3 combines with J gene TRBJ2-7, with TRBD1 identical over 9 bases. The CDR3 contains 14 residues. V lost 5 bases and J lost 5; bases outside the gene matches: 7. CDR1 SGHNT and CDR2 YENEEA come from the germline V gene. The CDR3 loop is CASSTGTGIHEQYF. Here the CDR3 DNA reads TGTGCCAGCAGCACCGGGACAGGGATCCACGAGCAGTACTTC.

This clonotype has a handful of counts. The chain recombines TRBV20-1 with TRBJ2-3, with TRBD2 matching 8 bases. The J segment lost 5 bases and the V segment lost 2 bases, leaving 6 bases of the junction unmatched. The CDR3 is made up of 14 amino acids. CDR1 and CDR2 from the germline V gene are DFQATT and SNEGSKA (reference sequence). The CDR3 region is CSARRSGGGDTQYF. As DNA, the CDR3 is TGCAGTGCTAGACGCAGCGGGGGCGGAGATACGCAGTATTTT.

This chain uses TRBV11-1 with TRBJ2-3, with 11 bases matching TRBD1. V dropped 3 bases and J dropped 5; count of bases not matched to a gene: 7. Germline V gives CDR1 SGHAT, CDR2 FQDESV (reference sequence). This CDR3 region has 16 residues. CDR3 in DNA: TGTGCCAGCAGCTTTCCGGGACAGGGGGAAGAAGATACGCAGTATTTT. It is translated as CASSFPGQGEEDTQYF.

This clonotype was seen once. This chain's CDR3 is CASSRDFSYEQYF. The CDR3 DNA sequence: TGTGCCAGCAGCCGGGACTTTAGCTACGAGCAGTACTTC. The gene calls are TRBV7-3 and TRBJ2-7; possibly TRBD2 for D (6 bases). This CDR3 spans 13 amino acids. V lost 5 bases and J lost 3, with 11 bases in between. Germline loops: CDR1 SGHTA, CDR2 FQGTGA.

The CDR3 reads CASSSYGGAFNSPLHF. In DNA, the CDR3 is TGTGCCAGTAGTTCCTATGGGGGGGCATTTAATTCACCCCTCCACTTT. The gene calls are TRBV19 and TRBJ1-6; maybe TRBD1 (6 bases). Trimming left V 5 bases short and J 6 bases short, with 17 bases between. Germline CDR1 LNHDA, CDR2 SQIVND (reference sequence). This CDR3 contains 16 residues. The variable domain in full, with the rest retrieved from reference TRBV19 and TRBJ1-6, is DGGITQSPKYLFRKEGQNVTLSCEQNLNHDAMYWYRQDPGQGLRLIYYSQIVNDFQKGDIAEGYSVSREKKESFPLTVTSAQKNPTAFYLCASSSYGGAFNSPLHFGNGTRLTVT.

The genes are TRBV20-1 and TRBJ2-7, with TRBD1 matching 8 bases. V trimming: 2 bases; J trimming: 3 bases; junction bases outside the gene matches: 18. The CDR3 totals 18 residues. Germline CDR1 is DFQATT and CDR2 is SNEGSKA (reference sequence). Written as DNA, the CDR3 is TGCAGTGCTAGACGCCAAACTGTCAGGGGGCGAACGGACTACGAGCAGTACTTC. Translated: CSARRQTVRGRTDYEQYF.

The CDR3 sequence: CASKGTAGNIQYF. CDR3 coding DNA: TGTGCCAGCAAAGGGACAGCGGGAAACATTCAGTACTTC. The gene calls are TRBV28 and TRBJ2-4; tentative D call: TRBD1 (7 bases). From germline, CDR1 is MDHEN and CDR2 SYDVKM. The CDR3 runs to 13 residues. Trimming took 7 bases from V and 6 from J, leaving 13 bases between them.

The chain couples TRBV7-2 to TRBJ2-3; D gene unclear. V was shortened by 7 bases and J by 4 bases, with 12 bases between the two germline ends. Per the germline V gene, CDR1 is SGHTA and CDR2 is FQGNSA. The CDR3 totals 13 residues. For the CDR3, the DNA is TGTGCCAGCACCACTTACTCTTCAGATACGCAGTATTTT. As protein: CASTTYSSDTQYF.

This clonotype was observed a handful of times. The CDR3 DNA sequence: TGTGCCAGCAGTTACAGGGGGCCTAATCAGCCCCAGCATTTT. As protein: CASSYRGPNQPQHF. This chain connects TRBV6-2 or TRBV6-3 to TRBJ1-5; 7 bases line up with TRBD1. Germline V gives CDR1 MNHEY, CDR2 SVGEGT. The CDR3 is made up of 14 amino acids. The V and J ends lost 2 bases and 4 bases, in that order; junction bases with no gene match: 2.

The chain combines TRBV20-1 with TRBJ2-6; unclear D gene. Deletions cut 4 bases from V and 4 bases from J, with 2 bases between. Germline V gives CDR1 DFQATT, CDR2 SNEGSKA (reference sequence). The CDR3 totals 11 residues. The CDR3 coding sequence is TGCAGTGCTACCGGGGCCAACGTCCTGACTTTC. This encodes CSATGANVLTF.

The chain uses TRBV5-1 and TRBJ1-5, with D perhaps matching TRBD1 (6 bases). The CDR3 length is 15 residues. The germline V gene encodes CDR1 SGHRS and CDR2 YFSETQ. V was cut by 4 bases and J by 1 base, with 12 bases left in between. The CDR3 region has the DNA TGCGCCAGCAGCCCGGAGGGGGTGAGCAATCAGCCCCAGCATTTT. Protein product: CASSPEGVSNQPQHF.

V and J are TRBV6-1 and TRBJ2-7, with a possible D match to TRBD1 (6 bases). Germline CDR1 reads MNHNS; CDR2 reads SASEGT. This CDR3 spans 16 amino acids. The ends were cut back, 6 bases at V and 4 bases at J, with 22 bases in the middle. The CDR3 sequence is CASSPSWGQSVYEQYF. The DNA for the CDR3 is TGTGCCAGCAGCCCTTCCTGGGGACAATCAGTTTACGAGCAGTACTTC.

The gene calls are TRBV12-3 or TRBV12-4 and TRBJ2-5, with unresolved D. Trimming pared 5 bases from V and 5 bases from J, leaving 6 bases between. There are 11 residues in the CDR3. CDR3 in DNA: TGTGCCAGCAGTCAAGGGGAGACCCAGTACTTC. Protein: CASSQGETQYF.

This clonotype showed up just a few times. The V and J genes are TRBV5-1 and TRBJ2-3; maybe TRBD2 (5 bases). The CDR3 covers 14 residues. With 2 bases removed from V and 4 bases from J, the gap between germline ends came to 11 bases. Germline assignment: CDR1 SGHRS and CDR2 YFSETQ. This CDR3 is CASSLGGPPDTQYF. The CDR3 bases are TGCGCCAGCAGCTTAGGAGGTCCCCCAGATACGCAGTATTTT.

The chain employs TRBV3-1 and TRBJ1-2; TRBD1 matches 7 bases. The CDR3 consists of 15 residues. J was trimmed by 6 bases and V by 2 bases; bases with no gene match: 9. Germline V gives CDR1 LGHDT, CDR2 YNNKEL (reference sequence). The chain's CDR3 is CASSQYRQGRNGYTF. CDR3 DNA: TGTGCCAGCAGCCAATACCGACAGGGTCGCAATGGCTACACCTTC.

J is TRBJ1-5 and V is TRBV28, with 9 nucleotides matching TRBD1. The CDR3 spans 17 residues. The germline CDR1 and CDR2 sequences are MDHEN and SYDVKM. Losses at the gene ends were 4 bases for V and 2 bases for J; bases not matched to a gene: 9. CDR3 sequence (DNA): TGTGCCAGCAGTTCCCCCGAGGGACAGGGAGGCAATCAGCCCCAGCATTTT. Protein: CASSSPEGQGGNQPQHF.

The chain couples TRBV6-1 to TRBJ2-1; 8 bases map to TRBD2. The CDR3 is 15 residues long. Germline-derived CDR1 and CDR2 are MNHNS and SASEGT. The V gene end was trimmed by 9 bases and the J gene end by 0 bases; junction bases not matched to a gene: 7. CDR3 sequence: CASTTGGGSYNEQFF. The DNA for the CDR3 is TGTGCCAGTACCACGGGGGGGGGCTCCTACAATGAGCAGTTCTTC.

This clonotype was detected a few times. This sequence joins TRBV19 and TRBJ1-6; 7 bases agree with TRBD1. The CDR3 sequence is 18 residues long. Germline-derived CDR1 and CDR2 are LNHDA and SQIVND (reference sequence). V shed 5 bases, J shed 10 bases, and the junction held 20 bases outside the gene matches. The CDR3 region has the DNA TGTGCCAGTAGTTCCGGGACAGACAACTTACTTTCAGAATCACCCCTCCACTTT. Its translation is CASSSGTDNLLSESPLHF.

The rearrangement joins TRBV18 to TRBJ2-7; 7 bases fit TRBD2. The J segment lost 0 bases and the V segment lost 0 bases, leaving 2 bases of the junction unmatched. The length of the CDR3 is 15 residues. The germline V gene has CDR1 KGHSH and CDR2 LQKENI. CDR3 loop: CASSPPGGSSYEQYF. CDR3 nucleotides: TGTGCCAGCTCACCACCGGGGGGGAGCTCCTACGAGCAGTACTTC.

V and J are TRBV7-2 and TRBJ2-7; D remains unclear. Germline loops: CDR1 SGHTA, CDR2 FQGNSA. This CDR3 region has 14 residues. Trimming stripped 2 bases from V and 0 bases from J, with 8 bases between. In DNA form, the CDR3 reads TGTGCCAGCAGCTTATATCCGAGCTCCTACGAGCAGTACTTC. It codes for CASSLYPSSYEQYF. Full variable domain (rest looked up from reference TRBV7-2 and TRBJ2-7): GAGVSQSPSNKVTEKGKDVELRCDPISGHTALYWYRQSLGQGLEFLIYFQGNSAPDKSGLPSDRFSAERTGGSVSTLTIQRTQQEDSAVYLCASSLYPSSYEQYFGPGTRLTVT.

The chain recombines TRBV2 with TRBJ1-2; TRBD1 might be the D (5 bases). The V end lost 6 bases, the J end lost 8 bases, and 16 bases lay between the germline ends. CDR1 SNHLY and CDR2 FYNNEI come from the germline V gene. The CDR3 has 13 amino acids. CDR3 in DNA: TGTGCCAGCAGCTCGGGACCCTCCTGGGGCTACACCTTC. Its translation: CASSSGPSWGYTF.

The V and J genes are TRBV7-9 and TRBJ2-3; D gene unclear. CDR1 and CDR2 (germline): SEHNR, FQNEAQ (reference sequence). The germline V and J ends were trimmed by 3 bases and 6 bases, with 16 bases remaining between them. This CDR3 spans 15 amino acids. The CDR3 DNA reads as TGTGCCAGCAGCTTCGCCCCATCCCCTGGGGATACGCAGTATTTT. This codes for CASSFAPSPGDTQYF. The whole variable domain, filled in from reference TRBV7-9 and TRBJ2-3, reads DTGVSQNPRHKITKRGQNVTFRCDPISEHNRLYWYRQTLGQGPEFLTYFQNEAQLEKSRLLSDRFSAERPKGSFSTLEIQRTEQGDSAMYLCASSFAPSPGDTQYFGPGTRLTVL.

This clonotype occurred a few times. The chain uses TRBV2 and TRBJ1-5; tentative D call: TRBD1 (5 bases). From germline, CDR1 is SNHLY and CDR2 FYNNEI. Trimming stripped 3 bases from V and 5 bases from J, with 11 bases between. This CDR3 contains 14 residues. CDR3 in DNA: TGTGCCAGCAGTGACCGGGACCGATATCAGCCCCAGCATTTT. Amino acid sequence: CASSDRDRYQPQHF. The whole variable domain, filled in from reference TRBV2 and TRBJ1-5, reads EPEVTQTPSHQVTQMGQEVILRCVPISNHLYFYWYRQILGQKVEFLVSFYNNEISEKSEIFDDQFSVERPDGSNFTLKIRSTKLEDSAMYFCASSDRDRYQPQHFGDGTRLSIL.